The sequence of this TCR beta chain was determined in a study of T-cell memory formation after mild COVID-19. Study summary: Clusters were largely donor specific.

V lost 0 bases, J lost 4 bases, and 3 bases stayed unmatched. CDR1 and CDR2 from the germline V gene are KGHSH and LQKENI. This CDR3 contains 15 residues. This clonotype showed up just a few times. TCRdb ran MiXCR on the 5' RACE reads and lists one entry per CDR3 protein. In the table there are about 250,000 distinct CDR3 sequences, 15% of which are singletons. Sequences were obtained from PBMCs or a T cell subset sorted from them (not recorded which). This sequence originates from an adult woman who had mild COVID-19 (a few samples of this study predate the infection). Cell type and time point are not known. V and J are TRBV18 and TRBJ1-2, with 9 bases identical to TRBD1. The CDR3 coding sequence is TGTGCCAGCTCACCACCGGGACAGGGCCGCTATGGCTACACCTTC. It is translated as CASSPPGQGRYGYTF.